This T cell receptor (beta chain) derives from a study of blood T cell repertoires in COVID-19. Study-wide background: Collection of acute and convalescent COVID-19 samples took place in the United States, Italy and Spain. Nucleic acid was either cDNA or gDNA, and it came from T cells, B-cell-depleted T cells, or PBMCs.

Data came from immunoSEQ multiplex PCR; TCRdb stores just in-frame clones and leaves some out. The data hold roughly 200,000 clones, with around 84% observed a single time. Trimming took off 2 bases at V and 2 bases at J, with 10 bases between the two ends. This CDR3 region has 15 residues. Germline V gives CDR1 KGHSH, CDR2 LQKENI. The rearrangement joins TRBV18 to TRBJ1-3; D is possibly TRBD1 (5 bases). The TCR sequence derives from an elderly woman with acute or convalescent COVID-19. Sequencing was performed on peripheral blood. DNA of the CDR3: TGTGCCAGCTCACCAACTCAGGGAACTGGAAACACCATATATTTT. Its translation is CASSPTQGTGNTIYF.